The TCR beta chain under discussion was sequenced for a study of PD-L1 blockade in urothelial cancer. This clone turned up a few times. The antigen is undetermined. Into every PCR, synthetic TCR analog templates were spiked. Only in-frame clones appear in the TCRdb table, and some are missing; sequencing was by immunoSEQ multiplex PCR. The table lists 50,000 or so clones, around 84% of them singletons, with roughly 22% in the top ten. As for time point: pretreatment peripheral blood. Study observations and caveats: Pretreatment TCR clonality in blood, when below the median, was predictive of better survival.

CDR1 SGHRS and CDR2 YFSETQ come from the germline V gene. The junction had 7 bases not matched to a gene; V was cut back by 1 base and J by 4 bases. This CDR3 is built from 15 residues. The sequenced sample was PBMCs, obtained around atezolizumab (anti-PD-L1) treatment. The chain employs TRBV5-1 and TRBJ1-2, with TRBD1 matching over 7 bases. The clonotype originates from a man aged 55 to 70 with urothelial cancer. CDR3 amino acids: CASSLPGGDSYGYTF. DNA for the CDR3: TGCGCCAGCAGCTTGCCAGGTGGGGACAGCTATGGCTACACCTTC. Complete variable domain (other parts from reference TRBV5-1 and TRBJ1-2): KAGVTQTPRYLIKTRGQQVTLSCSPISGHRSVSWYQQTPGQGLQFLFEYFSETQRNKGNFPGRFSGRQFSNSRSEMNVSTLELGDSALYLCASSLPGGDSYGYTFGSGTRLTVV.